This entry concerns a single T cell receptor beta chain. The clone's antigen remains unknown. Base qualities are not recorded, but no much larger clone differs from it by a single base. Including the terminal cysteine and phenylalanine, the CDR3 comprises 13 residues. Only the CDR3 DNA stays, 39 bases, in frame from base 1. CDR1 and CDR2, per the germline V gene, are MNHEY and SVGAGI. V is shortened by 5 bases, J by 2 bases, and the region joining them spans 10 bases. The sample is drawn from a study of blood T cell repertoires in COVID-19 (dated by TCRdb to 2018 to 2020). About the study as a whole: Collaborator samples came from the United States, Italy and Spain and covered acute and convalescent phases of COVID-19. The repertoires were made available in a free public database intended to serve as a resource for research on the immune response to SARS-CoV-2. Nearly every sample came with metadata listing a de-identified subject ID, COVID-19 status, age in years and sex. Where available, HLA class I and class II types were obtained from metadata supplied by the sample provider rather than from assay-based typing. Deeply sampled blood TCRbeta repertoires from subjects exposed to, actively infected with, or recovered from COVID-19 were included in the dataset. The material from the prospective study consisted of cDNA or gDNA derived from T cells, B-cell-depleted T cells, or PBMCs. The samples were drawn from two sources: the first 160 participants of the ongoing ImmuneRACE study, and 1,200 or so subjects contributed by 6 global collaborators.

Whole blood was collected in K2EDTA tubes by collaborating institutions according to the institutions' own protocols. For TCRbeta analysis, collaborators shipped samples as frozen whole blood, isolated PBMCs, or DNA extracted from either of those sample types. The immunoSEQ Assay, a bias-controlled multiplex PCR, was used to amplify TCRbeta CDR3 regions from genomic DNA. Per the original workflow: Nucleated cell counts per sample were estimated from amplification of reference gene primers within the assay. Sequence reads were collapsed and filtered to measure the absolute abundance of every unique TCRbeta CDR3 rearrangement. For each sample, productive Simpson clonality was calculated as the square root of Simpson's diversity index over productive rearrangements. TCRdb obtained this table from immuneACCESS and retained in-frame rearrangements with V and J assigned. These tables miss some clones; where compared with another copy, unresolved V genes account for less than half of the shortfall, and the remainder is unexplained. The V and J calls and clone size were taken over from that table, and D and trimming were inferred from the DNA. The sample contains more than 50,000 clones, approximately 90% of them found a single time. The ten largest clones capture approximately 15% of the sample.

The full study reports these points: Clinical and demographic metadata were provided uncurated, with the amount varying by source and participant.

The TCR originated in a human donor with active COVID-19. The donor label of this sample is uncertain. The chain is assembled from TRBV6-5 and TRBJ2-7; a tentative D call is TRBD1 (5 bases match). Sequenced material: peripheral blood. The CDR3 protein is CASSNRQTYEQYF. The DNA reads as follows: TGTGCCAGCAGTAACCGACAGACCTACGAGCAGTACTTC.